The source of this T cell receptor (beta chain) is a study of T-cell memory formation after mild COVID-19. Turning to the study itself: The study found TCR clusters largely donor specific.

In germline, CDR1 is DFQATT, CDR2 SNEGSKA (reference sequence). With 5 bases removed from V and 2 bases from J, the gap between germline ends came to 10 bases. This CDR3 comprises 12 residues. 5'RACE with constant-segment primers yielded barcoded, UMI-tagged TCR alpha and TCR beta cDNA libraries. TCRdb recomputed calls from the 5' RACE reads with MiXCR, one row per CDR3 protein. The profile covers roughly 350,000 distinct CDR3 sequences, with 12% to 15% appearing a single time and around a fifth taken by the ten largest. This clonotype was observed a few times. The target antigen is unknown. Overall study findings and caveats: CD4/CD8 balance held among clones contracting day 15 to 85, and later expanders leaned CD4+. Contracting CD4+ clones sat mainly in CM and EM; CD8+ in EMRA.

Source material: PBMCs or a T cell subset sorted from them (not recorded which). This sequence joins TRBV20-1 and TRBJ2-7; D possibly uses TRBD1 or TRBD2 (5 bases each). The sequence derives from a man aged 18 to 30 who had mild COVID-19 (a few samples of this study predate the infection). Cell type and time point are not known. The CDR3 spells CSAPRGPYEQYV. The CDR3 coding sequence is TGCAGTGCTCCAAGGGGACCCTACGAGCAGTACGTC.